A single sample gave rise to the 6 T cell receptor beta chains below, sequenced in a study of OX40 agonist ivuxolimab in advanced cancers. Profiling relied on immunoSEQ multiplex PCR, and the TCRdb table lists in-frame clones only, not all of them. The table includes roughly 100,000 clones, roughly 90% detected once. Sequenced here: CD4+ or CD8+ T cells sorted from blood, sampled in a trial of the OX40 agonist ivuxolimab. The receptors come from an adult with an advanced solid tumor such as melanoma, head and neck, liver or kidney cancer.

The chain carries TRBV19 and TRBJ1-1; D may be TRBD1 (5 bases). The germline V gene has CDR1 LNHDA and CDR2 SQIVND (reference sequence). The CDR3 runs to 14 residues. V lost 1 base and J lost 3, with 9 bases in between. The CDR3 sequence: CASSIGDSYTEAFF. The DNA for the CDR3 is TGTGCCAGTAGTATAGGAGACAGTTACACTGAAGCTTTCTTT.

The rearrangement uses TRBV7-9 and TRBJ2-1; D ambiguous. CDR1 is SEHNR and CDR2 is FQNEAQ in the germline V gene (reference sequence). This CDR3 is built from 14 residues. Trimming removed 2 bases at V and 9 bases at J, with 14 bases between. CDR3 sequence reads: CASSLIASAGEQFF. CDR3 nucleotides: TGTGCCAGCAGCTTAATCGCTTCCGCTGGTGAGCAGTTCTTC.

The chain is built from TRBV6-5 and TRBJ2-2, with D maybe TRBD1 (6 bases). V was pared by 5 bases and J by 4 bases, with 11 bases between. The germline V gene has CDR1 MNHEY and CDR2 SVGAGI. This CDR3 contains 14 residues. CDR3 nucleotides: TGTGCCAGCAGTGTACAGGGATCCACCGGGGAGCTGTTTTTT. Residues: CASSVQGSTGELFF.

The V and J genes are TRBV19 and TRBJ2-7; 11 bases fit TRBD1. Trimming cost V 5 bases and J 0 bases; bases outside gene matches: 3. The CDR3 has 15 residues. Germline CDR1 is LNHDA and CDR2 is SQIVND (reference sequence). CDR3 sequence reads: CASSFGTGGSYEQYF. In nucleotides, the CDR3 is TGTGCCAGTAGTTTCGGGACAGGGGGCTCCTACGAGCAGTACTTC. Using reference TRBV19 and TRBJ2-7 for the parts outside the CDR3, the full variable domain is DGGITQSPKYLFRKEGQNVTLSCEQNLNHDAMYWYRQDPGQGLRLIYYSQIVNDFQKGDIAEGYSVSREKKESFPLTVTSAQKNPTAFYLCASSFGTGGSYEQYFGPGTRLTVT.

The V call is TRBV5-5, the J call TRBJ1-2; possibly TRBD1 for D (5 bases). The CDR3 is made up of 14 amino acids. CDR1 is SGHKS, CDR2 YYEKEE, per germline (reference sequence). V was cut by 0 bases and J by 2 bases, with 8 bases left in between. CDR3 sequence reads: CASSLAAGNYGYTF. The CDR3 DNA follows: TGTGCCAGCAGCTTGGCCGCAGGGAACTATGGCTACACCTTC. Variable domain in full (rest from reference TRBV5-5 and TRBJ1-2): DAGVTQSPTHLIKTRGQQVTLRCSPISGHKSVSWYQQVLGQGPQFIFQYYEKEERGRGNFPDRFSARQFPNYSSELNVNALLLGDSALYLCASSLAAGNYGYTFGSGTRLTVV.

This clone was counted a single time. The rearrangement links TRBV30 to TRBJ2-1, with D hard to call. Trimming left V 3 bases short and J 10 bases short, with 7 bases between. The germline gives CDR1 GTSNPN, CDR2 SVGIG (reference sequence). This CDR3 spans 10 amino acids. This chain's CDR3 is CAWRRGEQFF. The DNA for the CDR3 is TGTGCCTGGAGGAGAGGCGAGCAGTTCTTC.